Below are 24 T cell receptor beta chains sequenced from a single sample in a study of blood T cells in healthy people across ages. A second PCR, run for about 7 to 11 cycles, used a sample-barcoded 5' primer plus a J-beta primer mix. TCRdb independently ran MiXCR on the 5' RACE reads; one entry per CDR3 protein. The table includes roughly 1,500,000 distinct CDR3 sequences, about 31% detected once. Sequences were obtained from blood. The source of these receptors is a woman younger than 45 in good health.

This clonotype was seen a handful of times. CDR3 nucleotides: TGTGCCAGCAGCGTAGGCCCTGGGGGGGAGACCCAGTACTTC. This sequence encodes CASSVGPGGETQYF. The V call is TRBV9, the J call TRBJ2-5, with D possibly matching TRBD2 (6 bases). This CDR3 has 14 amino acids. Germline V gene sequence: CDR1 SGDLS, CDR2 YYNGEE. Trimming cost V 0 bases and J 5 bases, with 11 bases left between them. Full variable domain (missing parts from reference TRBV9 and TRBJ2-5): DSGVTQTPKHLITATGQRVTLRCSPRSGDLSVYWYQQSLDQGLQFLIQYYNGEERAKGNILERFSAQQFPDLHSELNLSSLELGDSALYFCASSVGPGGETQYFGPGTRLLVL.

The table lists this clonotype with a few counts. V usage is TRBV4-2 and J usage is TRBJ1-4; 7 nucleotides agree with TRBD1. There are 19 residues in the CDR3. J lost 5 bases, V lost 4 bases, and 19 bases had no gene match. Germline CDR1 reads LGHNA; CDR2 reads YNFKEQ. The CDR3 reads CASSLRGRPRGPINEKLFF. CDR3 in DNA: TGTGCCAGCAGCCTAAGGGGGCGTCCGAGGGGTCCGATCAATGAAAAACTGTTTTTT.

This chain joins TRBV3-1 and TRBJ2-5; unclear D gene. The CDR3 sequence is 15 residues long. The V gene lost 0 bases and the J gene lost 13 bases, with 21 bases spanning the gap. Germline-derived CDR1 and CDR2 are LGHDT and YNNKEL (reference sequence). CDR3 amino acids: CASSQDIAITRAPYF. CDR3 nucleotides: TGTGCCAGCAGCCAAGATATCGCCATCACACGAGCACCGTACTTC.

There are a few counts of this clonotype. The gene calls are TRBV28 and TRBJ2-1; perhaps TRBD2 as D (6 bases). The length of the CDR3 is 16 residues. With 6 bases removed from V and 4 bases from J, the gap between germline ends came to 19 bases. Per germline, CDR1 MDHEN and CDR2 SYDVKM. CDR3 sequence: CASRGLGGLGYNEQFF. The CDR3 region has the DNA TGTGCCAGCAGGGGGCTCGGGGGACTGGGATACAATGAGCAGTTCTTC.

This clonotype was seen only once. The gene calls are TRBV5-1 and TRBJ2-7; D is unresolved. Trimming left V 5 bases short and J 5 bases short, with 20 bases between. Germline CDR1 SGHRS, CDR2 YFSETQ. The CDR3 is 15 residues long. CDR3 DNA: TGCGCCAGCAGAAATCCGAGTAGCAGCGCGGACGAGCAGTACTTC. Translated, it gives CASRNPSSSADEQYF.

The chain joins TRBV25-1 to TRBJ1-2; D unclear. This CDR3 is 12 amino acids long. Germline CDR1 and CDR2: MGHDK and SYGVNS. Between the trimmed V and J ends, which lost 1 base and 7 bases, there was a span of 7 bases. CDR3 sequence (DNA): TGTGCCAGCAGTGAATCCATCGGTGGCTACACCTTC. It yields the protein CASSESIGGYTF.

This clonotype appeared a few times. The chain recombines TRBV6-1 with TRBJ2-7; 8 bases line up with TRBD1. The CDR3 is 12 amino acids. Germline lookup yields CDR1 MNHNS and CDR2 SASEGT. V was pared by 8 bases and J by 4 bases, with 4 bases of the junction left unmatched. The CDR3 reads CASGNRGYEQYF. The CDR3, as DNA: TGTGCCAGCGGGAACAGGGGGTACGAGCAGTACTTC.

Only a few counts were recorded for this clonotype. The chain links TRBV3-1 to TRBJ2-7; TRBD1 aligns across 9 bases. This CDR3 comprises 14 residues. V lost 8 bases to trimming and J lost 5 bases; unmatched junction nucleotides: 10. CDR1 and CDR2 from the germline V gene are LGHDT and YNNKEL (reference sequence). CDR3 nucleotides: TGTGCCAGCGCGGGACAGGGTATGGTCCACGAGCAGTACTTC. Translated, it gives CASAGQGMVHEQYF.

J is TRBJ1-4 and V is TRBV27, with D hard to call. The ends were cut back, 6 bases at V and 0 bases at J, with 11 bases in the middle. The CDR3 length is 15 residues. The germline CDR1 and CDR2 sequences are MNHEY and SMNVEV (reference sequence). The CDR3 bases are TGTGCCAGCAGAAGTGGAGCTGCAACTAATGAAAAACTGTTTTTT. Translating gives CASRSGAATNEKLFF.

This clonotype showed up just a few times. The chain couples TRBV5-1 to TRBJ2-3; TRBD2 might be the D (6 bases). The V gene lost 6 bases and the J gene lost 2 bases, with 13 bases spanning the gap. The CDR3 spans 14 residues. CDR1 is SGHRS, CDR2 YFSETQ, per germline. CDR3 in amino acids: CASIPGVSTDTQYF. The CDR3, as DNA: TGCGCCAGCATCCCGGGGGTCTCCACAGATACGCAGTATTTT.

There are a few counts of this clonotype. This chain links TRBV29-1 with TRBJ2-1; no definite D call. V dropped 1 base and J dropped 1 base, with 8 bases sitting between them. This CDR3 has 14 amino acids. Germline CDR1 is SQVTM and CDR2 is ANQGSEA. The CDR3 loop reads CSVEVRSSYNEQFF. CDR3 nucleotides: TGCAGCGTTGAAGTAAGGAGTTCCTACAATGAGCAGTTCTTC.

This clonotype has only one observation. The chain employs TRBV7-9 and TRBJ1-6; possible D gene TRBD1, 6 bases. Deletions cut 6 bases from V and 5 bases from J, with 11 bases between. From germline, CDR1 is SEHNR and CDR2 FQNEAQ (reference sequence). This CDR3 has 14 residues. The CDR3 spells CASSHDRNNSPLHF. The CDR3 region has the DNA TGTGCCAGCAGTCACGACAGGAATAATTCACCCCTCCACTTT. The variable domain in full, completed from reference TRBV7-9 and TRBJ1-6, reads DTGVSQNPRHKITKRGQNVTFRCDPISEHNRLYWYRQTLGQGPEFLTYFQNEAQLEKSRLLSDRFSAERPKGSFSTLEIQRTEQGDSAMYLCASSHDRNNSPLHFGNGTRLTVT.

The chain couples TRBV28 to TRBJ2-7; a possible D gene is TRBD2 (6 bases). The CDR3 runs 14 residues. Trimming removed 6 bases from V and 6 bases from J, with 18 bases in between. Looked up from germline, CDR1 is MDHEN and CDR2 is SYDVKM. CDR3 nucleotide sequence: TGTGCCAGCAGCCACTCTAGGGGAGGAAGCGAGCAGTACTTC. Amino acid sequence: CASSHSRGGSEQYF.

The chain employs TRBV5-1 and TRBJ2-3; 12 bases align to TRBD2. V was clipped by 0 bases and J by 3 bases; unmatched bases: 8. The germline gives CDR1 SGHRS, CDR2 YFSETQ. This CDR3 has 18 residues. The CDR3 DNA is TGCGCCAGCAGCTTGGGGAGGACTAGCGGGGAGGTGACAGATACGCAGTATTTT. This codes for CASSLGRTSGEVTDTQYF.

Only one count was recorded for this clonotype. V is TRBV20-1 and J is TRBJ2-1; 12 bases fit TRBD2. This CDR3 has 13 amino acids. Germline values: CDR1 DFQATT, CDR2 SNEGSKA (reference sequence). Trimming cost V 0 bases and J 14 bases; bases outside gene matches: 5. The CDR3 sequence is CSAREVTSGGKFF. The CDR3 nucleotides read TGCAGTGCTAGAGAAGTGACTAGCGGGGGAAAGTTCTTC.

This clonotype was observed a handful of times. The chain recombines TRBV20-1 with TRBJ1-1, with a weak D call TRBD1 (5 bases). Trimming removed 0 bases from V and 5 bases from J, with 13 bases in between. The CDR3 has 14 residues. The germline CDR1 and CDR2 sequences are DFQATT and SNEGSKA (reference sequence). CDR3 DNA: TGCAGTGCTAGAGATAGGTCAGGGTGGACTGAAGCTTTCTTT. Translation: CSARDRSGWTEAFF.

Only a few counts were recorded for this clonotype. This chain links TRBV18 with TRBJ2-6; D is tentatively TRBD1 or TRBD2 (5 bases each). The germline V and J ends were trimmed by 6 bases and 2 bases, with 14 bases remaining between them. Germline V gives CDR1 KGHSH, CDR2 LQKENI. This CDR3 is 16 amino acids long. This chain's CDR3 is CASSPNRGAGANVLTF. CDR3 DNA sequence: TGTGCCAGCTCCCCGAACCGGGGCGCTGGGGCCAACGTCCTGACTTTC.

In regard to this clonotype: One end of the junction does not line up with germline, which may come from a read error. V and J are TRBV10-3 and TRBJ2-3; D might be TRBD1 or TRBD2, each matching 6 bases. The CDR3 runs to 15 residues. Looked up from germline, CDR1 is ENHRY and CDR2 is SYGVKD. The CDR3 protein is CASSDSKGGTDTQYF. CDR3 nucleotides: TGTGCCAGCAGTGACTCGAAAGGGGGGACAGATACGCAGTATTTT.

This clonotype came up a few times. This rearrangement joins TRBV10-3 to TRBJ1-1; 7 nucleotides match TRBD1. Germline CDR1 ENHRY, CDR2 SYGVKD. Trimming at V came to 5 bases and at J to 4 bases, leaving 4 bases not matched to a gene. This CDR3 region has 13 residues. The CDR3: CAISRTGVTEAFF. The CDR3 DNA follows: TGTGCCATCAGTAGAACAGGGGTCACTGAAGCTTTCTTT.

The gene calls are TRBV5-1 and TRBJ1-1; TRBD1 agrees at 8 bases. The junction had 12 bases not matched to a gene; V was cut back by 5 bases and J by 3 bases. The CDR3 is made up of 16 amino acids. CDR1 is SGHRS, CDR2 YFSETQ, per germline. CDR3 coding DNA: TGCGCCAGCAGGCGAGCCCCAGGGGGCTCGGACACTGAAGCTTTCTTT. Its translation: CASRRAPGGSDTEAFF.

The V gene is TRBV20-1, the J gene TRBJ2-1; the match to TRBD2 covers 13 bases. V lost 3 bases, J lost 0 bases, and 11 bases stayed unmatched. The CDR3 is 19 residues long. CDR1 DFQATT and CDR2 SNEGSKA come from the germline V gene (reference sequence). CDR3 in DNA: TGCAGTGCTAGCCCTGGACTAGCGGGAGCATCTGGCTCCTACAATGAGCAGTTCTTC. It specifies CSASPGLAGASGSYNEQFF.

In DNA, the CDR3 is TGTGCCAGCCGAAGGTGGGGACAGGGGGTAAACGAGCAGTACTTC. Its protein is CASRRWGQGVNEQYF. J is TRBJ2-7 and V is TRBV6-1, with 11 positions matching TRBD1. Germline values: CDR1 MNHNS, CDR2 SASEGT. The CDR3 has 15 amino acids. The J segment lost 5 bases and the V segment lost 8 bases, leaving 11 bases of the junction unmatched.

The count of this clonotype is one. V is TRBV12-3 or TRBV12-4 and J is TRBJ2-5; 7 bases align to TRBD2. The V gene end was trimmed by 6 bases and the J gene end by 4 bases; junction bases not matched to a gene: 5. The CDR3 runs to 13 residues. The CDR3 nucleotides read TGTGCCAGCAGGTCAGCGGGGCTAGAGACCCAGTACTTC. Protein sequence: CASRSAGLETQYF.

A few counts support this clonotype. The chain uses TRBV15 and TRBJ1-2; D possibly corresponds to TRBD1 (5 bases). Germline loops: CDR1 LNHNV, CDR2 YYDKDF (reference sequence). There are 17 residues in the CDR3. V was pared by 3 bases and J by 3 bases, with 20 bases between. The CDR3 is CATSSETGPNSYYGYTF. The CDR3 DNA reads as TGTGCCACCAGCAGCGAAACGGGGCCCAATTCCTACTATGGCTACACCTTC.